Below, one T cell receptor beta chain is given with its context. This entry belongs to a study of OX40 agonist ivuxolimab in advanced cancers. The CDR3 extends over 13 amino acids. V was shortened by 3 bases and J by 4 bases, with 9 bases between the two germline ends. Germline V CDR1 and CDR2: MNHEY, SMNVEV (reference sequence). Repertoires were generated with immunoSEQ multiplex PCR, while TCRdb's copy carries only in-frame clones and drops some. The repertoire holds just over 80,000 clones, with around nine tenths as singletons. Sequences were derived from CD4+ or CD8+ T cells sorted from blood, sampled in a trial of the OX40 agonist ivuxolimab. The J gene is TRBJ1-1, the V gene TRBV27; a weak D match, TRBD1 (5 bases). This TCR was sampled from an adult with an advanced solid tumor such as melanoma, head and neck, liver or kidney cancer. The CDR3 region is CASSLVGATEAFF. CDR3 nucleotides: TGTGCCAGCAGTTTGGTAGGGGCCACTGAAGCTTTCTTT.